A selection of T cell receptor beta chains follows, all from one sample in a study of shared T cell receptors in the human thymus. The method was immunoSEQ multiplex PCR; TCRdb's version includes in-frame clones alone and lacks a portion of them. The sample yields about 710,000 clones, 87% seen once. Separately, the same data were catalogued under a study of human thymus T cells.

The sequenced material came from thymocytes. The source is a boy less than two years old with a congenital heart defect. The CDR3 runs from the conserved cysteine through the conserved F or W. D genes are given only for firm matches. Part of the rows lack a size; the others show once, few, many or a class for expanded clones.

d_gene	abundance	v_gene	j_gene	CDR3aa	CDR3nt
.	.	TRBV25-1	TRBJ1-1	CASSDRGQSVTEAFF	TGTGCCAGCAGTGATCGAGGTCAGAGCGTCACTGAAGCTTTCTTT
TRBD1	.	TRBV4-1	TRBJ1-1	CASSQARTGGNTEAFF	TGCGCCAGCAGCCAAGCTCGGACAGGGGGAAACACTGAAGCTTTCTTT
.	.	TRBV9	TRBJ2-1	CASSVGVGSVSYNEQFF	TGTGCCAGCAGCGTAGGGGTCGGGAGTGTCTCCTACAATGAGCAGTTCTTC
.	.	TRBV5-4	TRBJ2-5	CASSSDWRSAGEIPETQYF	TGTGCCAGCAGCTCAGACTGGCGGTCGGCGGGCGAGATCCCAGAGACCCAGTACTTC
TRBD1	.	TRBV28	TRBJ2-1	CASSRQGNEQFF	TGTGCCAGCAGCCGACAGGGCAATGAGCAGTTCTTC
TRBD2	once	TRBV25-1	TRBJ2-2	CASQAELAVTGELFF	TGTGCCTCCCAGGCGGAACTAGCGGTAACCGGGGAGCTGTTTTTT
.	.	TRBV30	TRBJ2-7	CAWSVVISGRHSYEQYF	TGTGCCTGGAGTGTAGTGATATCGGGGAGGCACTCCTACGAGCAGTACTTC
.	few	TRBV21-1	TRBJ2-3	CASSKALAGDTQYF	TGTGCCAGCAGCAAAGCACTAGCGGGAGATACGCAGTATTTT
TRBD1	.	TRBV28	TRBJ1-4	CASRLPPGQGLNEKLFF	TGTGCCAGCAGATTGCCCCCGGGACAGGGTCTTAATGAAAAACTGTTTTTT
TRBD2	.	TRBV10-3	TRBJ2-1	CAISEYISGSSYNEQFF	TGTGCCATCAGTGAGTACATTAGCGGGAGCTCCTACAATGAGCAGTTCTTC
.	.	TRBV6-1	TRBJ1-5	CASSGDRPNQPQHF	TGTGCCAGCAGCGGAGACAGGCCCAATCAGCCCCAGCATTTT
TRBD1	.	TRBV27	TRBJ2-2	CASSSGQVWTGELFF	TGTGCCAGCAGTAGTGGACAGGTTTGGACCGGGGAGCTGTTTTTT
TRBD2	.	TRBV9	TRBJ2-5	CASSAGLAGVKTQYF	TGTGCCAGCAGCGCGGGACTAGCGGGGGTTAAGACCCAGTACTTC
TRBD1	.	TRBV27	TRBJ1-5	CASSPTGSQPQHF	TGTGCCAGCAGCCCGACAGGGAGTCAGCCCCAGCATTTT
.	.	TRBV4-3	TRBJ1-1	CASSQVHRENTEAFF	TGCGCCAGCAGCCAAGTTCACAGGGAGAACACTGAAGCTTTCTTT
TRBD2	.	TRBV4-1	TRBJ2-3	CASSRNRLAGGIDTQYF	TGCGCCAGCAGCCGTAATCGACTAGCGGGGGGTATTGATACGCAGTATTTT
TRBD1	.	TRBV4-1	TRBJ2-1	CASSETGTGERRDYNEQFF	TGCGCCAGCAGCGAAACCGGGACAGGGGAAAGGAGAGACTACAATGAGCAGTTCTTC
TRBD1	once	TRBV7-8	TRBJ1-6	CASSAGQGGPQRFSPLHF	TGTGCCAGCAGCGCCGGACAGGGGGGTCCCCAACGGTTTTCACCCCTCCACTTT
TRBD1	.	TRBV12-5	TRBJ2-1	CASAPRTGVNNEQFF	TGTGCTAGTGCCCCGAGGACAGGGGTTAACAATGAGCAGTTCTTC
TRBD1	.	TRBV25-1	TRBJ2-7	CASSGKWTGVTYEQYF	TGTGCCAGCAGTGGGAAATGGACAGGGGTGACCTACGAGCAGTACTTC
TRBD2	.	TRBV18	TRBJ2-7	CASSPREGAYEQYF	TGTGCCAGCTCACCCCGGGAGGGGGCCTACGAGCAGTACTTC
.	.	TRBV27	TRBJ2-1	CASKREASYNEQFF	TGTGCCAGCAAAAGGGAGGCCTCCTACAATGAGCAGTTCTTC
TRBD2	.	TRBV4-1	TRBJ2-7	CASSQGTRSEQYF	TGCGCCAGCAGCCAAGGGACTAGATCCGAGCAGTACTTC
TRBD2	.	TRBV4-3	TRBJ2-1	CASSQAPTSGKESSYNEQFF	TGCGCCAGCAGCCAAGCCCCGACTAGCGGGAAGGAGAGCTCCTACAATGAGCAGTTCTTC
.	.	TRBV18	TRBJ2-7	CASSPPVWQGSIYEQYF	TGTGCCAGCTCACCACCAGTATGGCAGGGGAGTATCTACGAGCAGTACTTC
TRBD2	.	TRBV30	TRBJ2-1	CAWSVKDGTSGGASVDYEQFF	TGTGCCTGGAGTGTAAAGGATGGGACTAGCGGGGGGGCCTCGGTTGATTATGAGCAGTTCTTC
TRBD1	once	TRBV28	TRBJ2-1	CASSLDRDRGDYNEQFF	TGTGCCAGCAGTTTAGACCGGGACAGGGGCGATTACAATGAGCAGTTCTTC
.	once	TRBV14	TRBJ1-1	CASSPIGWPNTEAFF	TGTGCCAGCAGCCCTATCGGGTGGCCGAACACTGAAGCTTTCTTT
.	.	TRBV27	TRBJ2-1	CASSHSGVSGDEQFF	TGTGCCAGCAGTCACTCAGGGGTGTCGGGCGATGAGCAGTTCTTC
.	.	TRBV4-1	TRBJ1-4	CASSQDSGATRREKLFF	TGCGCCAGCAGCCAAGATAGCGGGGCTACTAGACGAGAAAAACTGTTTTTT
.	.	TRBV29-1	TRBJ2-3	CSVEGGDWGRGAAADTQYF	TGCAGCGTTGAAGGCGGTGACTGGGGGAGGGGGGCCGCGGCAGATACGCAGTATTTT
.	once	TRBV5-3	TRBJ2-7	CARSGRVFYEQYF	TGTGCCAGAAGCGGCAGGGTTTTCTACGAGCAGTACTTC
.	.	TRBV4-3	TRBJ2-5	CASSQDRVGEETQYF	TGCGCCAGCAGCCAAGATCGAGTAGGGGAAGAGACCCAGTACTTC
TRBD2	.	TRBV4-3	TRBJ2-5	CASSRRTSGEETQYF	TGCGCCAGCAGCCGGAGGACTAGCGGGGAAGAGACCCAGTACTTC
.	.	TRBV28	TRBJ1-1	CASSSPPGHHLEAFF	TGTGCCAGCAGTTCACCTCCGGGACACCACCTTGAAGCTTTCTTT
TRBD1	.	TRBV4-3	TRBJ2-1	CASSQEGQWINEQFF	TGCGCCAGCAGCCAAGAGGGACAGTGGATCAATGAGCAGTTCTTC
.	.	TRBV7-6	TRBJ1-1	CASSPSWNTEAFF	TGTGCCAGCAGCCCGAGCTGGAACACTGAAGCTTTCTTT
.	.	TRBV7-2	TRBJ2-1	CASSLENRANEQFF	TGTGCCAGCAGCTTAGAAAACAGGGCCAATGAGCAGTTCTTC
.	once	TRBV5-1	TRBJ1-1	CASSLPGLGEAFF	TGCGCCAGCAGCTTGCCAGGTTTAGGTGAAGCTTTCTTT
.	.	TRBV28	TRBJ2-7	CASSPFRGEQYF	TGTGCCAGCAGTCCATTCCGGGGGGAGCAGTACTTC
TRBD1	.	TRBV19	TRBJ1-2	CASSDRGGANYGYTF	TGTGCCAGTAGCGACAGGGGAGGAGCTAACTATGGCTACACCTTC
TRBD1	.	TRBV30	TRBJ2-3	CAWRYRDRGLDTQYF	TGTGCCTGGAGGTACCGGGACAGGGGGTTGGATACGCAGTATTTT
.	few	TRBV27	TRBJ2-3	CASSFRPGTDTQYF	TGTGCCAGCAGTTTTCGTCCCGGCACAGATACGCAGTATTTT
.	.	TRBV19	TRBJ1-4	CASTKNLDASANEKLFF	TGTGCCAGTACCAAAAACTTGGACGCTAGCGCTAATGAAAAACTGTTTTTT
TRBD2	few	TRBV12-5	TRBJ2-2	CASGLVLVRMREVGGELFF	TGTGCTAGTGGTTTGGTACTGGTGCGTATGCGGGAGGTTGGCGGGGAGCTGTTTTTT
.	.	TRBV27	TRBJ2-2	CASSLKRGFRENTGELFF	TGTGCCAGCAGTTTAAAAAGGGGTTTCCGCGAGAACACCGGGGAGCTGTTTTTT
.	.	TRBV7-2	TRBJ1-1	CASSFVKTVNTEAFF	TGTGCCAGCAGCTTCGTAAAAACAGTGAACACTGAAGCTTTCTTT
TRBD1	.	TRBV5-4	TRBJ1-2	CASSLTPTDREEGYTF	TGTGCCAGCAGCTTGACCCCTACCGACAGGGAGGAGGGCTACACCTTC
TRBD1	.	TRBV11-3	TRBJ1-2	CASNPPGTVNYGYTF	TGTGCCAGCAACCCCCCCGGGACAGTGAACTATGGCTACACCTTC
TRBD1	.	TRBV28	TRBJ1-5	CASSSYTGTGIQPQHF	TGTGCCAGCAGTTCCTACACCGGGACAGGGATTCAGCCCCAGCATTTT
.	.	TRBV5-4	TRBJ1-3	CASSLKPHNSGNTIYF	TGTGCCAGCAGCTTGAAACCCCACAACTCTGGAAACACCATATATTTT
.	.	TRBV7-9	TRBJ1-1	CASSLEDRLTTEAFF	TGTGCCAGCAGCTTAGAGGACAGATTGACCACTGAAGCTTTCTTT
.	.	TRBV4-2	TRBJ1-4	CASSQAGGIREKLFF	TGTGCCAGCAGCCAAGCAGGAGGGATACGGGAAAAACTGTTTTTT
TRBD2	.	TRBV5-1	TRBJ2-1	CASRPLADLYNEQFF	TGCGCCAGCCGCCCTCTAGCGGATCTTTACAATGAGCAGTTCTTC
TRBD2	.	TRBV6-5	TRBJ2-1	CASSRTSGHNEQFF	TGTGCCAGCAGTCGAACTAGCGGGCACAATGAGCAGTTCTTC
TRBD1	.	TRBV2	TRBJ1-3	CASRGTGANTIYF	TGTGCCAGCAGGGGGACAGGGGCAAACACCATATATTTT
.	.	TRBV15	TRBJ2-1	CATSGTPTYNEQFF	TGTGCCACCAGCGGGACTCCAACCTACAATGAGCAGTTCTTC
TRBD2	once	TRBV14	TRBJ2-7	CASSQDRGSPYKQYF	TGTGCCAGCAGCCAAGATCGCGGGAGCCCCTACAAGCAGTACTTC
.	.	TRBV7-2	TRBJ1-5	CASSLGQGNQPQHF	TGTGCCAGCAGCTTAGGACAGGGCAATCAGCCCCAGCATTTT
TRBD2	few	TRBV10-2	TRBJ2-1	CASSDREGEQFF	TGCGCCAGCAGTGACCGGGAGGGTGAGCAGTTCTTC